This TCR beta chain was identified in a study of T cell changes during pregnancy in multiple sclerosis. Unmatched junction bases numbered 5, after V lost 3 bases and J lost 3 bases. The germline CDR1 and CDR2 sequences are PRHDT and FYEKMQ (reference sequence). The CDR3 has 15 amino acids. TCRdb's table, derived via immunoSEQ multiplex PCR, lists solely in-frame clones and lacks some. Among roughly 18,000 clones listed, about 87% were seen once. The clonotype comes from a female donor in good health, enrolled as a control in a pregnancy study. This specimen was CD8+ T cells from peripheral blood mononuclear cells, taken after pregnancy. The chain couples TRBV13 to TRBJ2-5, with 9 bases aligning to TRBD2. For the CDR3, the DNA is TGTGCCAGCAGCTTTATTAGCGGGGGAAAAGAGACCCAGTACTTC. Protein product: CASSFISGGKETQYF. Filled out from reference TRBV13 and TRBJ2-5, the complete variable domain reads AAGVIQSPRHLIKEKRETATLKCYPIPRHDTVYWYQQGPGQDPQFLISFYEKMQSDKGSIPDRFSAQQFSDYHSELNMSSLELGDSALYFCASSFISGGKETQYFGPGTRLLVL.